The source of this T cell receptor beta chain is a study of blood T cell repertoires in COVID-19. As handled by the study authors: How many nucleated cells were present was estimated from reference gene primer amplification. Sequenced by immunoSEQ multiplex PCR; TCRdb stores in-frame clones only, minus some. Clone size and V and J calls were adopted from that table, with D and trimming inferred from the DNA. This table has under 250,000 clones, 87% appearing once. Sequenced input: peripheral blood. The receptor comes from a man between 18 and 35 years old with active or convalescent COVID-19.

For the CDR3, the DNA is TGCGCCAGCAGCCAATCGACAGGGAATGCAGATACGCAGTATTTT. Residues: CASSQSTGNADTQYF. This sequence joins TRBV4-3 and TRBJ2-3; 7 bases align to TRBD1. The CDR3 contains 15 residues. Trimming removed 2 bases from V and 4 bases from J; junction bases left unmatched: 6. Germline V lookup: CDR1 LGHNA, CDR2 YSLEER.